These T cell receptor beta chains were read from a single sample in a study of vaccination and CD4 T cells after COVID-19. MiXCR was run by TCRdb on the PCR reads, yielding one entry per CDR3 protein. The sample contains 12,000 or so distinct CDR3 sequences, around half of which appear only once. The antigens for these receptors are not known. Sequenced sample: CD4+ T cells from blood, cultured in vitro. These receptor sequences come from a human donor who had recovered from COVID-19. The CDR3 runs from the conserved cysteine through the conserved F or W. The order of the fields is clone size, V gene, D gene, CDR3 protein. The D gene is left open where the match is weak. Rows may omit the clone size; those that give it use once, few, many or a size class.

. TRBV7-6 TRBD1 CASSPWTGLNTGELFF
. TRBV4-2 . CASSQRGGPAEAFF
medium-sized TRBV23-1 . CASSPRKSNQPQHF
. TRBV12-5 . CASGLGSNYGYTF
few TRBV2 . CASSVGRGNTEAFF
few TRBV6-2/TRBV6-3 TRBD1 CASSWRQGVFAFF
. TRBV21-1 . CAKQKGVRSYEQYF
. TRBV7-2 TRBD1 CASSIGQGKGGYTF
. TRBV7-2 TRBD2 CASSHGTSGYYEQYF
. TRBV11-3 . CASSFQDYGYTF
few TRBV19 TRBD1 CASTGQGAWDNQPQHF
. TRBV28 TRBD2 CASRGRGGADTQYF
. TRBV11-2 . CASSFGTEAFF
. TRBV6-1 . CASSDLRGGTEAFF
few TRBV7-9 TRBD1 CASSPTGNYGYTF
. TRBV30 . CAWSVLGNQPQHF
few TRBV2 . CASSLRLGGNTGELFF
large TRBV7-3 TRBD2 CASSVLAGGYNEQFF
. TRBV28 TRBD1 CASSPRPGQATYEQYF
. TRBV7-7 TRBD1 CANSFGQGGYGYTF
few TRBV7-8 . CASRSHANTGELFF
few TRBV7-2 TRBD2 CASSLRGGFLNTGELFF
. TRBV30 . CASTRVNYGYTF
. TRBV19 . CASSPYRGSFAGNEQFF